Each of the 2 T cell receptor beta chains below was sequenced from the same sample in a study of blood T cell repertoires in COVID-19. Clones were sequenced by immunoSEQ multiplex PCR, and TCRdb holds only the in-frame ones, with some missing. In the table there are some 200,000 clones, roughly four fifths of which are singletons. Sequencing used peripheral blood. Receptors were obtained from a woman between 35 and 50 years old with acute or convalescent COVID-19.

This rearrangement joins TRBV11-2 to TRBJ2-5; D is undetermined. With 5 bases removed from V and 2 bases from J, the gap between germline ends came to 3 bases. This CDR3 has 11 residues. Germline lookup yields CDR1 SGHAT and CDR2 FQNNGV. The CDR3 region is CASSPQETQYF. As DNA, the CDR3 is TGTGCCAGCAGCCCTCAAGAGACCCAGTACTTC.

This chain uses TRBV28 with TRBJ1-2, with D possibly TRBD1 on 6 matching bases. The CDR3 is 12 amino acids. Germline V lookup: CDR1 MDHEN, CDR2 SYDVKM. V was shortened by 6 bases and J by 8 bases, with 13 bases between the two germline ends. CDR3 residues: CASSKTGWGYTF. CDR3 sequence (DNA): TGTGCCAGCAGCAAGACAGGTTGGGGCTACACCTTC.